This T cell receptor beta chain stems from a study of cytomegalovirus exposure and HLA in healthy donors. The PCR employed 60 Vbeta primers together with 13 Jbeta primers. Only in-frame clones appear in the TCRdb table, and some are missing; sequencing was by immunoSEQ multiplex PCR. In the table there are around 120,000 clones, over 75% of which are singletons. The CDR3 loop spans 16 amino acids. Germline CDR1 is SGHVS and CDR2 is FNYEAQ. V was shortened by 2 bases and J by 9 bases, with 20 bases between the two germline ends. The V gene is TRBV7-6, the J gene TRBJ2-1, with D possibly TRBD2 on 6 matching bases. The clonotype originates from a boy aged 5-17 years in good health and CMV-seronegative. Sequencing was done on a sample of PBMCs. CDR3 nucleotides: TGTGCCAGCAGCTTAACCGGGGGTCGAGGGCCCGGTGAGCAGTTCTTC. Protein: CASSLTGGRGPGEQFF.